This record looks at one TCR beta chain sequence and its context. Measured with immunoSEQ multiplex PCR; TCRdb has only the in-frame clones, and not every one. The sample lists tens of thousands of clones, roughly 96% seen once, with about 1.3% in the top ten. The CDR3 contains 16 residues. V was shortened by 3 bases and J by 5 bases, with 19 bases between the two germline ends. The germline V gene encodes CDR1 LNHDA and CDR2 SQIVND (reference sequence). This entry comes from a study of cytomegalovirus exposure and HLA in healthy donors. The chain recombines TRBV19 with TRBJ1-2; a weak D match, TRBD1 (5 bases). This receptor was identified in a woman aged 18-29 years in good health and CMV-seronegative. Sequenced input: PBMCs. The CDR3 nucleotides read TGTGCCAGTAGTATTCCGGGGGAGGAAAGGAGATATGGCTACACCTTC. This sequence encodes CASSIPGEERRYGYTF.